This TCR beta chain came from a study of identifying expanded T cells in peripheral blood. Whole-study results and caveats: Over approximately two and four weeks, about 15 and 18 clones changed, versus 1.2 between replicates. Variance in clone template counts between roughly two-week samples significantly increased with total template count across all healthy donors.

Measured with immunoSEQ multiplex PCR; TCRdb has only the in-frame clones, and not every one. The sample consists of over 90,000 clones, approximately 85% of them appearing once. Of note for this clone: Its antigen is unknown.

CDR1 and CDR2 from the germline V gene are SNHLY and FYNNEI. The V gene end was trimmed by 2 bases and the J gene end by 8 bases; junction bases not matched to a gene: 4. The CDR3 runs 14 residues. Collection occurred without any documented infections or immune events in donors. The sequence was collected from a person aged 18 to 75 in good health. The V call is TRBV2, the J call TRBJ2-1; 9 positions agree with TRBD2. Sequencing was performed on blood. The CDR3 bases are TGTGCCAGCAGTGAACAGCGGGAGGACGATGAGCAGTTCTTC. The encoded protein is CASSEQREDDEQFF.